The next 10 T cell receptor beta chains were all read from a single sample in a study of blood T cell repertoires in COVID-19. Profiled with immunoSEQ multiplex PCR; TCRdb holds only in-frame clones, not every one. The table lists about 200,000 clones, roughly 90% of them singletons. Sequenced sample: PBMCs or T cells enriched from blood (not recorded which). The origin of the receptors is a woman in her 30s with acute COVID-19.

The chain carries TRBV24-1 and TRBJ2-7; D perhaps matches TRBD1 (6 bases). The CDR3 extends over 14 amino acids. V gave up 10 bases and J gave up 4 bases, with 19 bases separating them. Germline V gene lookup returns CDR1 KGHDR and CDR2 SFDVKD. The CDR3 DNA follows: TGTGCCACTAGACCGAAGGGGGTATTGTACGAGCAGTACTTC. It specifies CATRPKGVLYEQYF.

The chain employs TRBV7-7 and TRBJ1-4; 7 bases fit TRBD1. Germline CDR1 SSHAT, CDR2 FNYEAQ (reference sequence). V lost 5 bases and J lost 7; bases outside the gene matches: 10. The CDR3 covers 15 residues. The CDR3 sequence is CASSIRQGSGEKLFF. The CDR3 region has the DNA TGTGCCAGCAGCATACGACAGGGCTCGGGTGAAAAACTGTTTTTT.

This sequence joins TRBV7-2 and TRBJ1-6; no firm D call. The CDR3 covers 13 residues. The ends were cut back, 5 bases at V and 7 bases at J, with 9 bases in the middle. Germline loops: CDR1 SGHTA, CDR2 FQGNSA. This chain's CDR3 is CASSREVNSPLHF. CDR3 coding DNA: TGTGCCAGCAGCCGAGAAGTGAATTCACCCCTCCACTTT.

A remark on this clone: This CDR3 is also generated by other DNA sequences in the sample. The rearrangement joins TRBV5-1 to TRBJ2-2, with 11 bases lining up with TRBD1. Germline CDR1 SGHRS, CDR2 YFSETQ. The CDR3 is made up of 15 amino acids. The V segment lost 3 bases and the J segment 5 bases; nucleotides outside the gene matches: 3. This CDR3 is CASSSDRGLTGELFF. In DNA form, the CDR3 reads TGCGCCAGCAGCTCGGACAGGGGGCTTACCGGGGAGCTGTTTTTT.

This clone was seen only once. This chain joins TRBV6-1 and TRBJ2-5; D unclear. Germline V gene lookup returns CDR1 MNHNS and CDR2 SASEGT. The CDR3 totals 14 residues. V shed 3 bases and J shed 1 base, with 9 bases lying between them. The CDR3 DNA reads TGTGCCAGCAGTGAGAACACAGTCCAAGAGACCCAGTACTTC. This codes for CASSENTVQETQYF.

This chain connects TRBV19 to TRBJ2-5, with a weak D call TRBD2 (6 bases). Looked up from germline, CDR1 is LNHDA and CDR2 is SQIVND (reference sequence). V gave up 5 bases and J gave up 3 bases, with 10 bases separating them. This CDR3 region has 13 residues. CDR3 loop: CASSGWGEETQYF. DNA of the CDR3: TGTGCCAGTAGTGGGTGGGGGGAAGAGACCCAGTACTTC.

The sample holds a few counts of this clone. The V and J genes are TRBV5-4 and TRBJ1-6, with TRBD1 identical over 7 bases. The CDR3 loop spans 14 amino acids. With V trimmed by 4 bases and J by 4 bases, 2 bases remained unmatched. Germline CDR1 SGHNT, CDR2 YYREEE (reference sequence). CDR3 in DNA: TGTGCCAGCAGCCCGGGACAGTATAATTCACCCCTCCACTTT. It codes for CASSPGQYNSPLHF.

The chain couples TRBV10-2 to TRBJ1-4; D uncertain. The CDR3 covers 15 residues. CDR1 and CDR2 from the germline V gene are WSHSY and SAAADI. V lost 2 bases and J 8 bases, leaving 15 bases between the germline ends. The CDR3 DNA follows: TGCGCCAGCAGTGAGGCTTCATACACTAGGGAAAAACTGTTTTTT. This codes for CASSEASYTREKLFF.

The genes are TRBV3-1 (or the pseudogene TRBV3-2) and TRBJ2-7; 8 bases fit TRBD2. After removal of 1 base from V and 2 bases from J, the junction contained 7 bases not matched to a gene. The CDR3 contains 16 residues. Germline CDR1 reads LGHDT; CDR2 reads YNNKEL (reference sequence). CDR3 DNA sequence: TGTGCCAGCAGCCAAGGTGGTGCGGGGGGCCCCTACGAGCAGTACTTC. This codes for CASSQGGAGGPYEQYF.

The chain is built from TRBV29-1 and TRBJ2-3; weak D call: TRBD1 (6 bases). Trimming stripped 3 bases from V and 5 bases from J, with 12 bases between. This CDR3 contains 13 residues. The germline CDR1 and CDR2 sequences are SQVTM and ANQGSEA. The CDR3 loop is CSVDWDTLDTQYF. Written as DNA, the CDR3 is TGCAGCGTTGACTGGGACACTCTAGATACGCAGTATTTT.